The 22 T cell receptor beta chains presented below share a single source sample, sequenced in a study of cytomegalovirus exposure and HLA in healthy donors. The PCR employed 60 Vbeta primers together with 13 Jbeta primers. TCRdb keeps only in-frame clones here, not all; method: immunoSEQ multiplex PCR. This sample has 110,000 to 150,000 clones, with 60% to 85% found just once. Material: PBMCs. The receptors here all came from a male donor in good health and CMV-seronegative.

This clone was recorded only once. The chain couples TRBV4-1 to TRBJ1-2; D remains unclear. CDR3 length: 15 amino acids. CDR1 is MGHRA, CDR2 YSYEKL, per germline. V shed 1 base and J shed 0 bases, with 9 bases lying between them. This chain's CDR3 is CASSQVPLANYGYTF. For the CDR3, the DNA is TGCGCCAGCAGCCAAGTTCCACTGGCTAACTATGGCTACACCTTC.

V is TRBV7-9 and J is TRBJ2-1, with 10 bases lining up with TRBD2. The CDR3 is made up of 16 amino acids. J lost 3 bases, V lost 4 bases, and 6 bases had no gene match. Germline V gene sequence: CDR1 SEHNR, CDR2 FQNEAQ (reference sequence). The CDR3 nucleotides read TGTGCCAGCAGCTCCTACACTAGCGGGGACTACAATGAGCAGTTCTTC. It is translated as CASSSYTSGDYNEQFF. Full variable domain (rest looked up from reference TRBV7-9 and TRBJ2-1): DTGVSQNPRHKITKRGQNVTFRCDPISEHNRLYWYRQTLGQGPEFLTYFQNEAQLEKSRLLSDRFSAERPKGSFSTLEIQRTEQGDSAMYLCASSSYTSGDYNEQFFGPGTRLTVL.

The CDR3 DNA sequence: TGTGCCAGCAGCTTATCCTCGGGGAACACCATATATTTT. Residues: CASSLSSGNTIYF. The rearrangement links TRBV11-3 to TRBJ1-3, with unresolved D. The CDR3 has 13 residues. Germline loops: CDR1 SGHNT, CDR2 YENEEA. The ends were cut back, 2 bases at V and 7 bases at J, with 9 bases in the middle. Filled out from reference TRBV11-3 and TRBJ1-3, the complete variable domain reads EAGVVQSPRYKIIEKKQPVAFWCNPISGHNTLYWYLQNLGQGPELLIRYENEEAVDDSQLPKDRFSAERLKGVDSTLKIQPAELGDSAVYLCASSLSSGNTIYFGEGSWLTVV.

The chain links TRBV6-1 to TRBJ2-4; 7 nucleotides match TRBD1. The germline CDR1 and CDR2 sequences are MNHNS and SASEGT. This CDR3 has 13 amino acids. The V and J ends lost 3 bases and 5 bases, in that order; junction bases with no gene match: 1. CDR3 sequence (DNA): TGTGCCAGCAGTGACGGGACAGAAAACATTCAGTACTTC. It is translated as CASSDGTENIQYF.

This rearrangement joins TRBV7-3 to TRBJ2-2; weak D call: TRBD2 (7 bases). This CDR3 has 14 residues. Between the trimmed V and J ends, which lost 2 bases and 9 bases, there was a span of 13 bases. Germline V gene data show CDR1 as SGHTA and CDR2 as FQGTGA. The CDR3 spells CASSLQGGGRELFF. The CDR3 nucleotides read TGTGCCAGCAGCTTACAAGGGGGGGGCCGGGAGCTGTTTTTT. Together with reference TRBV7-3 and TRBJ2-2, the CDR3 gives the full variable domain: GAGVSQTPSNKVTEKGKYVELRCDPISGHTALYWYRQSLGQGPEFLIYFQGTGAADDSGLPNDRFFAVRPEGSVSTLKIQRTERGDSAVYLCASSLQGGGRELFFGEGSRLTVL.

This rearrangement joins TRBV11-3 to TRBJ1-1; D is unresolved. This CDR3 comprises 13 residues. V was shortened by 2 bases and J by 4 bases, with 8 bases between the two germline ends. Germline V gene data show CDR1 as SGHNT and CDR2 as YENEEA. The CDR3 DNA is TGTGCCAGCAGCTTAATGCTAGGCACTGAAGCTTTCTTT. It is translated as CASSLMLGTEAFF.

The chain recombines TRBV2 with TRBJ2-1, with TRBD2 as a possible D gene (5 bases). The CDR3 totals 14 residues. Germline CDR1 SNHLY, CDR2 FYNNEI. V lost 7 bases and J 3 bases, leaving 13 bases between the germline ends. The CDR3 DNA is TGTGCCAGCAAGAGCCCGGGGAACTACAATGAGCAGTTCTTC. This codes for CASKSPGNYNEQFF.

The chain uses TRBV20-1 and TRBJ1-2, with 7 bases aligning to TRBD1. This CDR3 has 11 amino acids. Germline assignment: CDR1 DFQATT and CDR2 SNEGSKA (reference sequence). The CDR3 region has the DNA TGCAGCGCCCAGGGGGACTATGGCTACACCTTC. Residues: CSAQGDYGYTF.

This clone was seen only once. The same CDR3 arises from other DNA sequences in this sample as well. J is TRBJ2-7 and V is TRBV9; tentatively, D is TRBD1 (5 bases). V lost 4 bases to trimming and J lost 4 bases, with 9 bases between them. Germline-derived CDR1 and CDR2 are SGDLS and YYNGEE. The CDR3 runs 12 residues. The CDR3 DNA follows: TGTGCCAGCAGCCCCCAGGGTTACGAGCAGTACTTC. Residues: CASSPQGYEQYF.

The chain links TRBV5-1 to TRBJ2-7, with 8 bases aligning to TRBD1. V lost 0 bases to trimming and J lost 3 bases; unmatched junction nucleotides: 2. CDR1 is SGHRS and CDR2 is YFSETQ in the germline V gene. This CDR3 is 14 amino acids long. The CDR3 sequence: CASSLGQGNYEQYF. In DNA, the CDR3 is TGCGCCAGCAGCTTGGGACAGGGGAACTACGAGCAGTACTTC.

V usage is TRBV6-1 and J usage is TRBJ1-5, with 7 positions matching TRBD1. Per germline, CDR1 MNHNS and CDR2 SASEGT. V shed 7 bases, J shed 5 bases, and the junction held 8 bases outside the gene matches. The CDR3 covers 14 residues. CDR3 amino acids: CASTYEGGDQPQHF. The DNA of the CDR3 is TGTGCCAGCACATACGAAGGGGGCGATCAGCCCCAGCATTTT.

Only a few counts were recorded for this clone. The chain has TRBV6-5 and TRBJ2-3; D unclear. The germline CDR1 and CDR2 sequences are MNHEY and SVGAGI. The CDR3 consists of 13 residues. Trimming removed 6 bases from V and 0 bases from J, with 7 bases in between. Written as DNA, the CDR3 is TGTGCCAGCAGGTCGGGTAGCACAGATACGCAGTATTTT. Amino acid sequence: CASRSGSTDTQYF.

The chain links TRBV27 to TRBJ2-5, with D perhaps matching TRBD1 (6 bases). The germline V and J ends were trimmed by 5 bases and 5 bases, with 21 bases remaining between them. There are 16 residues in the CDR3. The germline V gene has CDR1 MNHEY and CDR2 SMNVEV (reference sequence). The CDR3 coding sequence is TGTGCCAGCAGTACTTTCACAGGGCGTCTGACGGAGACCCAGTACTTC. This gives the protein CASSTFTGRLTETQYF.

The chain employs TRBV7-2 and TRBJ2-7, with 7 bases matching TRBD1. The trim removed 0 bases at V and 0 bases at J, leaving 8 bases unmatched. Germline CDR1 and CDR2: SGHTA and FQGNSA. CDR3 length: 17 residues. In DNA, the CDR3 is TGTGCCAGCAGCTTAGCCCACCGGGACAGACTCTCCTACGAGCAGTACTTC. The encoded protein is CASSLAHRDRLSYEQYF.

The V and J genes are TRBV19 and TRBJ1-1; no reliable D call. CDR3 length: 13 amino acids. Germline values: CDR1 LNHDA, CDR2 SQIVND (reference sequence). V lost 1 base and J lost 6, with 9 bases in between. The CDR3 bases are TGTGCCAGTAGTATAGGAGGGCGTGCTGAAGCTTTCTTT. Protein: CASSIGGRAEAFF.

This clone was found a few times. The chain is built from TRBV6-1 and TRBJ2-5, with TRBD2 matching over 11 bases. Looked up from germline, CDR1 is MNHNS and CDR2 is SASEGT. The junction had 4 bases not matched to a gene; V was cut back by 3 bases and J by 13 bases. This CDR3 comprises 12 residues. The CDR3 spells CASSDASGGTYF. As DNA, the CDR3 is TGTGCCAGCAGTGACGCTAGCGGGGGGACGTACTTC.

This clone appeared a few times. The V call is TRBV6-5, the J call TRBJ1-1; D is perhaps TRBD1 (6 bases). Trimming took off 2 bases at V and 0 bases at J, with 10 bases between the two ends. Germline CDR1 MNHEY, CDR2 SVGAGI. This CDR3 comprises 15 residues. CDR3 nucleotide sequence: TGTGCCAGCAGTTACAGGACAGAACTGAACACTGAAGCTTTCTTT. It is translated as CASSYRTELNTEAFF.

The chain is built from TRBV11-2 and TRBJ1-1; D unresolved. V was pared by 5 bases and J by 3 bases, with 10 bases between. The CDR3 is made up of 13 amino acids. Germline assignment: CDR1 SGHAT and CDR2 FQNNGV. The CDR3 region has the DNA TGTGCCAGCAGCGCATTTAGTGACACTGAAGCTTTCTTT. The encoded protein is CASSAFSDTEAFF.

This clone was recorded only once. The CDR3 loop is CSVRGAEETQYF. As DNA, the CDR3 is TGCAGCGTCCGGGGGGCGGAGGAGACCCAGTACTTC. The chain is built from TRBV29-1 and TRBJ2-5; weak D call: TRBD2 (7 bases). With 6 bases removed from V and 5 bases from J, the gap between germline ends came to 13 bases. The CDR3 is 12 amino acids. Germline V gene sequence: CDR1 SQVTM, CDR2 ANQGSEA. The full variable domain, completed using reference TRBV29-1 and TRBJ2-5, is SAVISQKPSRDICQRGTSLTIQCQVDSQVTMMFWYRQQPGQSLTLIATANQGSEATYESGFVIDKFPISRPNLTFSTLTVSNMSPEDSSIYLCSVRGAEETQYFGPGTRLLVL.

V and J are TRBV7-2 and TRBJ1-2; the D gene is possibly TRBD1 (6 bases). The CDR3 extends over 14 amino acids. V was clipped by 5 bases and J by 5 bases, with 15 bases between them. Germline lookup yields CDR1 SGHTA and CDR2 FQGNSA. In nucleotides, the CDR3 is TGTGCCAGCAGCCTAGGGACAAGCTTATATGGCTACACCTTC. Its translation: CASSLGTSLYGYTF.

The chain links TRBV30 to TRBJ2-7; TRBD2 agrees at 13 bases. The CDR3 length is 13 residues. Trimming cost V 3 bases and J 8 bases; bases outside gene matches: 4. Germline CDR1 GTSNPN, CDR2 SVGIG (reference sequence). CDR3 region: CAWSGLAGAKQYF. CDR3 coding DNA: TGTGCCTGGAGCGGACTAGCGGGGGCTAAGCAGTACTTC.

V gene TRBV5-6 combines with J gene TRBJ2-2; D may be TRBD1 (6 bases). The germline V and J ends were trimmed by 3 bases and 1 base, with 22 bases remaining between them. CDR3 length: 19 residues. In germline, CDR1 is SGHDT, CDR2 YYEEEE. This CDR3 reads CASSSRLLGGVLNTGELFF. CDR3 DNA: TGTGCCAGCAGCTCCCGGCTCCTAGGGGGTGTCCTGAACACCGGGGAGCTGTTTTTT.